Detailed here is one T cell receptor (beta chain). Antigen unknown. The data derive from a study of CD8+CD57+ T cells in acquired aplastic anemia. Whole-study context: Yields of DNA that came from sorted CD4+ and CD8+ cells averaged about 3.5 ug.

Whole-study findings and limits: About 29 sequences, all CD8+ CDR3, were shared between patients and controls.

This CDR3 has 10 amino acids. Germline-derived CDR1 and CDR2 are SNHLY and FYNNEI. Trimming removed 8 bases at V and 9 bases at J, with 10 bases between. The template used for profiling TCR beta VDJ and CDR3 was genomic DNA. MiXCR, run by TCRdb on the reads, gives a single entry per CDR3 protein. The sample includes some 140,000 distinct CDR3 sequences, 41% of them seen just once. The sequencing sample was made of sorted CD4+, CD8+, or CD8+CD57+ T cells (not recorded which) from PBMCs. V is TRBV2 and J is TRBJ1-1; D is unclear. This receptor was taken from a human donor in good health, serving as a control. This CDR3 reads CASVVGKAFF. CDR3 sequence (DNA): TGTGCCAGCGTAGTGGGTAAAGCTTTCTTT. The whole variable domain, filled in from reference TRBV2 and TRBJ1-1, reads EPEVTQTPSHQVTQMGQEVILRCVPISNHLYFYWYRQILGQKVEFLVSFYNNEISEKSEIFDDQFSVERPDGSNFTLKIRSTKLEDSAMYFCASVVGKAFFGQGTRLTVV.